The rows below give T cell receptor beta chains drawn from one sample of a study of T cells in Graves' hyperthyroidism and ophthalmopathy. TCRdb processed the multiplex PCR reads anew with MiXCR; each CDR3 protein has one entry. Of some 350,000 distinct CDR3 sequences listed, over 15% are singletons. The specimen was blood. The receptor set was obtained from a woman younger than 30 with Graves' hyperthyroidism. CDR3s include the opening cysteine and the closing phenylalanine or tryptophan. A D gene is named only where the DNA matches it firmly.

v_call d_call cdr3_aa
TRBV11-2 TRBD2 CASSLVLAGADYEQYF
TRBV19 . CASTIQGVEPQHF
TRBV9 . CASSRADTNYGYTF
TRBV6-1 . CASSSAALNTEAFF
TRBV6-1 . CASSRTDAYGYTF
TRBV6-5 . CVSSSQGGDGYTF
TRBV7-9 . CASSLGFRRNTEAFF
TRBV28 TRBD1 CASSPFWRGTGGSFF
TRBV7-9 . CASSLVAGQETKYF
TRBV19 . CASKLGQGNTEAFF
TRBV30 TRBD2 CAWTGGRGEGTQYF
TRBV30 TRBD1 CAWSGGTGKQETQYF
TRBV10-3 . CAIMADSSYEQYF
TRBV24-1 . CATSDLYGGETQYF
TRBV6-1 . CAVRAGALIAFF
TRBV4-1 TRBD1 CASSQGLGQGANYEQYF
TRBV11-3 . CASAFGPNTEAFF
TRBV20-1 . CSAPTTQETQYF
TRBV5-1 . CASSLGGGSNTGELFF
TRBV27 . CASSSANTGELFF
TRBV7-8 . CASSLTGAYYDYGYTF
TRBV7-8 . CASSLAGGLSYEQYF
TRBV20-1 . CSARGGTDTQYF
TRBV11-2 . CASSHGFARDVYEQYF
TRBV30 . CAWSVKGGNIQYF
TRBV11-2 . CASRDLREPPLHF
TRBV12-3/TRBV12-4 . CASTNLGTNYGYTF
TRBV20-1 . CSARGDAGDPNQPQHF
TRBV12-3/TRBV12-4 TRBD1 CASRKGQGSYEQYF
TRBV27 . CASSLIPTTVGEQYF
TRBV10-2 . CASSDRTAKEQYF
TRBV4-1 . CASSRLIIMNTEAFF
TRBV28 TRBD2 CASRLGLASYEQYF